These 18 T cell receptor beta chains originate from one sample sequenced in a study of tumor and adjacent non-tumor tissue in lung cancer. No cell sorting was done before RNA was extracted from the tissue. TCRbeta libraries were built with three rounds of nested PCR, modified from ARM-PCR. TCRdb ran MiXCR on the multiplex PCR reads and lists one entry per CDR3 protein. This sample has 77,000 or so distinct CDR3 sequences, with around 77% found just once. Sequenced material: lung tumor tissue. Every receptor here comes from a woman aged 45-65 years with non-small cell lung cancer.

The table lists this clonotype with many counts. The chain combines TRBV5-5 with TRBJ2-3; D could derive from TRBD1 or TRBD2 (6 bases each). The CDR3 contains 14 residues. V lost 3 bases to trimming and J lost 4 bases, with 12 bases between them. Germline V lookup: CDR1 SGHKS, CDR2 YYEKEE (reference sequence). CDR3 DNA: TGTGCCAGCAGCTCGCCGGGGGCCCCAGATACGCAGTATTTT. It specifies CASSSPGAPDTQYF.

As for this clonotype: An end of the junction differs from the germline gene, which may be a read error. This sequence joins TRBV6-6 and TRBJ2-6; TRBD1 agrees at 7 bases. The CDR3 sequence is 17 residues long. Germline V CDR1 and CDR2: MNHNY, SVGAGI (reference sequence). CDR3 DNA: TGTACCAGCAGACAGGGTGGTTCGTTTTCTGGGACCAACGTCCTGACTTTC. Encoded protein: CTSRQGGSFSGTNVLTF.

Points on this clonotype: A junction end diverges from the germline sequence, so it may reflect a read error. The chain carries TRBV6-5 and TRBJ1-1; the D gene is possibly TRBD1 (5 bases). Per the germline V gene, CDR1 is MNHEY and CDR2 is SVGAGI. The length of the CDR3 is 13 residues. The chain's CDR3 is CASGNPRGTEAFF. CDR3 nucleotide sequence: TGTGCCAGCGGGAACCCCCGGGGCACTGAAGCCTTCTTT.

By share of the sample, this clonotype is medium-sized. The V gene is TRBV12-3 or TRBV12-4, the J gene TRBJ2-2; TRBD1 matches 7 bases. Trimming took 3 bases from V and 3 from J; bases not matched to a gene: 4. This CDR3 has 15 amino acids. Written as DNA, the CDR3 is TGTGCCAGCAGTTTGACAGGGTTGGACACCGGGGAGCTGTTTTTT. Amino acids: CASSLTGLDTGELFF.

The chain employs TRBV6-1 and TRBJ1-5; no clear D. There are 14 residues in the CDR3. V was shortened by 2 bases and J by 10 bases, with 15 bases between the two germline ends. Germline values: CDR1 MNHNS, CDR2 SASEGT. CDR3 amino acids: CASSEQRGNLPQHF. The CDR3 DNA follows: TGTGCCAGCAGTGAACAGCGGGGAAATCTACCCCAGCATTTT.

This clonotype occurred many times. The chain combines TRBV29-1 with TRBJ1-2; no clear D. Trimming took off 6 bases at V and 3 bases at J, with 11 bases between the two ends. Germline-derived CDR1 and CDR2 are SQVTM and ANQGSEA. The CDR3 sequence is 12 residues long. CDR3 DNA: TGCAGCGTGCGCCCGGACCACTATGGCTACACCTTC. It translates to CSVRPDHYGYTF. The whole variable domain, remainder taken from reference TRBV29-1 and TRBJ1-2, is SAVISQKPSRDICQRGTSLTIQCQVDSQVTMMFWYRQQPGQSLTLIATANQGSEATYESGFVIDKFPISRPNLTFSTLTVSNMSPEDSSIYLCSVRPDHYGYTFGSGTRLTVV.

Worth noting for this clonotype: This may be a read error: a much more frequent sequence differs by one nucleotide. The chain is built from TRBV19 and TRBJ2-2; TRBD2 matches at 11 bases. The CDR3 covers 16 residues. Germline assignment: CDR1 LNHDA and CDR2 SQIVND (reference sequence). Written as DNA, the CDR3 is TGTGCCGGTAGTTCAGGGACTAGCGGGAACACCGGGGAGCTGTTTTTT. It translates to CAGSSGTSGNTGELFF. The whole variable domain, remainder taken from reference TRBV19 and TRBJ2-2, is DGGITQSPKYLFRKEGQNVTLSCEQNLNHDAMYWYRQDPGQGLRLIYYSQIVNDFQKGDIAEGYSVSREKKESFPLTVTSAQKNPTAFYLCAGSSGTSGNTGELFFGEGSRLTVL.

With respect to this clonotype: A junction end diverges from the germline sequence, so it may reflect a read error. The V and J genes are TRBV11-2 and TRBJ1-2; D is perhaps TRBD1 (6 bases). Germline CDR1 SGHAT, CDR2 FQNNGV. The CDR3 runs 16 residues. The CDR3 is CASRLGPSGTPYGYTF. CDR3 coding DNA: TGTGCAAGCAGGTTAGGCCCCTCCGGGACACCCTATGGCTACACCTTC.

Note on this clonotype: Possible read error: a much larger clone is one base away. J is TRBJ2-5 and V is TRBV5-1; 7 positions agree with TRBD2. The germline gives CDR1 SGHRS, CDR2 YFSETQ. The CDR3 extends over 16 amino acids. The DNA of the CDR3 is TGCGCCAGCGGCTTGGGAGGGACTTGGAACCAAGAGACCCAGTACTTC. Amino acids: CASGLGGTWNQETQYF. Combining the CDR3 with reference TRBV5-1 and TRBJ2-5 gives the whole variable domain KAGVTQTPRYLIKTRGQQVTLSCSPISGHRSVSWYQQTPGQGLQFLFEYFSETQRNKGNFPGRFSGRQFSNSRSEMNVSTLELGDSALYLCASGLGGTWNQETQYFGPGTRLLVL.

The DNA of the CDR3 is TGTGCCAGCAGCATGAATCGTCTAGCGGGAGGAGGGACAGATACGCAGTATTTT. Residues: CASSMNRLAGGGTDTQYF. This chain connects TRBV9 to TRBJ2-3; 11 bases map to TRBD2. Per germline, CDR1 SGDLS and CDR2 YYNGEE. V gave up 4 bases and J gave up 3 bases; unmatched junction bases: 13. This CDR3 has 18 amino acids.

Points on this clonotype: Compared with germline, one end of the junction differs, possibly owing to a read error. The chain recombines TRBV11-2 with TRBJ2-1; D not resolved. CDR1 SGHAT and CDR2 FQNNGV come from the germline V gene. This CDR3 comprises 14 residues. CDR3 coding DNA: TGTGCCTGCAGCTCCCATTATTCCGACAACGAGCAGTTCTTC. Its translation is CACSSHYSDNEQFF.

Comments on this clonotype: A clone one base away is much larger, so this may be a read error. This sequence joins TRBV20-1 and TRBJ1-2; D not certain. The CDR3 length is 12 residues. Per the germline V gene, CDR1 is DFQATT and CDR2 is SNEGSKA (reference sequence). The CDR3 sequence is CSAQNTFYGYIF. CDR3 nucleotide sequence: TGCAGTGCCCAGAATACTTTCTATGGCTACATCTTC.

This clonotype was picked up one time. One end of the junction fails to match germline, which may point to a read error. This chain links TRBV11-2 with TRBJ1-5; the D is unclear. Germline assignment: CDR1 SGHAT and CDR2 FQNNGV. The CDR3 runs 13 residues. The CDR3 loop reads CASSVERSQPQHF. The DNA of the CDR3 is TGTGCGAGCAGCGTAGAAAGGAGTCAGCCTCAGCATTTT.

This rearrangement joins TRBV11-2 to TRBJ2-3; the D is unclear. The CDR3 is 15 residues long. CDR1 is SGHAT and CDR2 is FQNNGV in the germline V gene. V lost 1 base and J 7 bases, leaving 15 bases between the germline ends. DNA for the CDR3: TGTGCCAGCAGCTTAGGACCTCCAGGAAACCATACGCAGTATTTT. Translating it yields CASSLGPPGNHTQYF.

Comment on this clonotype: A much larger clone lies a single base off, so this may be a read error. This chain connects TRBV28 to TRBJ2-7, with 7 bases that match TRBD2. CDR3 length: 15 residues. Germline CDR1 reads MDHEN; CDR2 reads SYDVKM. Here the CDR3 DNA reads TGTGCCAGCAGTTTAGGCGGGAGCCGCACCTACGAGCATTACTTC. It yields the protein CASSLGGSRTYEHYF.

Comments on this clonotype: A much larger clone lies one base from this, so it may be a read error. The rearrangement joins TRBV5-8 to TRBJ2-3; D is undetermined. The CDR3 has 15 amino acids. Trimming took 2 bases from V and 3 from J, leaving 13 bases between them. Looked up from germline, CDR1 is SGHTS and CDR2 is YDEGEE. Here the CDR3 DNA reads TGTGCCAGCAGCTTCTGGCTAGAGTTGACAGATACGCAGTATTTT. This encodes CASSFWLELTDTQYF.

Details on this clonotype: This CDR3 is missing its conserved last phenylalanine or tryptophan, likely due to a read error. The gene calls are TRBV29-1 and TRBJ2-2, with 7 bases that match TRBD1. The CDR3 has 13 amino acids. With V trimmed by 7 bases and J by 5 bases, 7 bases remained unmatched. The germline CDR1 and CDR2 sequences are SQVTM and ANQGSEA. The CDR3 sequence: CSGGQRYTGELFY. In DNA, the CDR3 is TGCAGCGGGGGACAGAGATATACCGGGGAGCTGTTTTAT.

Comment on this clonotype: A read error may account for a junction end that differs from germline. The CDR3 protein is CASGYSRGGGSKNIQYF. The DNA of the CDR3 is TGTGCCAGCGGTTACTCTCGGGGTGGCGGCTCCAAAAACATTCAGTACTTC. The chain carries TRBV6-5 and TRBJ2-4, with D possibly TRBD2 on 5 matching bases. Germline-derived CDR1 and CDR2 are MNHEY and SVGAGI. CDR3 length: 17 residues.